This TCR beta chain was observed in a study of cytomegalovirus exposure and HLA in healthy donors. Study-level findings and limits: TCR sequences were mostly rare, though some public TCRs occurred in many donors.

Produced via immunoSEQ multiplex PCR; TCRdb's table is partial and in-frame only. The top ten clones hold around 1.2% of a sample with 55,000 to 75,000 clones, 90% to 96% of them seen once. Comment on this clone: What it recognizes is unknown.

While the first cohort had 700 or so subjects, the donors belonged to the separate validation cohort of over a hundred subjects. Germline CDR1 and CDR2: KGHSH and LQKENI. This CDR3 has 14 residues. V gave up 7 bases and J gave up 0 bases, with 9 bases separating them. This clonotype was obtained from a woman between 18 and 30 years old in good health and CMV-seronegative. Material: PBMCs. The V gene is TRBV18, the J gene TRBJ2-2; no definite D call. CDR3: CASFRQANTGELFF. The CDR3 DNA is TGTGCCAGCTTCCGGCAGGCGAACACCGGGGAGCTGTTTTTT.